The 3 T cell receptor beta chains presented below share a single source sample, sequenced in a study of blood T cell repertoires in COVID-19. Some clones are missing from TCRdb's copy, which holds only in-frame ones; the method was immunoSEQ multiplex PCR. In the table there are about 100,000 clones, around 88% of which are singletons. The sequenced material came from peripheral blood. The receptors here all came from a man at least 80 years old with active or convalescent COVID-19.

This clone turned up a few times. The chain has TRBV7-2 and TRBJ2-3; no reliable D call. This CDR3 region has 16 residues. Trimming left V 3 bases short and J 1 base short, with 14 bases between. The germline V gene has CDR1 SGHTA and CDR2 FQGNSA. CDR3 in amino acids: CASSFGYGRGTDTQYF. For the CDR3, the DNA is TGTGCCAGCAGCTTCGGTTACGGCCGGGGCACAGATACGCAGTATTTT.

This chain joins TRBV7-3 and TRBJ2-1; the match to TRBD1 covers 8 bases. V lost 5 bases, J lost 2 bases, and 5 bases stayed unmatched. CDR1 is SGHTA, CDR2 FQGTGA, per germline. The CDR3 spans 15 residues. The CDR3: CASSPDRDAYNEQFF. The DNA for the CDR3 is TGTGCCAGCAGCCCGGACAGGGACGCCTACAATGAGCAGTTCTTC.

The chain couples TRBV5-4 to TRBJ2-7, with 7 nucleotides matching TRBD2. V dropped 4 bases and J dropped 6; count of bases not matched to a gene: 10. This CDR3 spans 14 amino acids. CDR1 is SGHNT and CDR2 is YYREEE in the germline V gene (reference sequence). The CDR3 sequence is CASSIKAGLREQYF. The CDR3, as DNA: TGTGCCAGCAGCATAAAAGCGGGATTACGCGAGCAGTACTTC.